The present T cell receptor beta chain was sequenced within a study of cytomegalovirus exposure and HLA in healthy donors. General observations from the study: In vitro, three CMV-associated chains proved specific for CMV antigens. The study listed under 200 cytomegalovirus-associated TCR beta chains. In a later analysis, a genetic analysis reported fewer productive-TCR N-insertions in an Asian-associated ancestry cluster than the cohort average.

Primers included in the PCR were 60 Vbeta and 13 Jbeta primers. Sequencing was performed with immunoSEQ multiplex PCR; in TCRdb, only in-frame clones are kept and a portion is missing. Altogether some 170,000 clones are present, almost 80% being singletons, with the ten largest covering 5% to 7%. A word on this clone: Its antigen is not identified.

The sample was PBMCs. This receptor was taken from a middle-aged man in good health and CMV-seropositive.

The DNA for the CDR3 is TGTGCCAGCAGCCTGGGACAGAGCTCCTACAATGAGCAGTTCTTC. Translated: CASSLGQSSYNEQFF. V and J are TRBV5-4 and TRBJ2-1; 7 nucleotides align to TRBD1. CDR1 is SGHNT, CDR2 YYREEE, per germline (reference sequence). The CDR3 is 15 amino acids. V trimming: 4 bases; J trimming: 0 bases; junction bases outside the gene matches: 4. Full variable domain (missing parts from reference TRBV5-4 and TRBJ2-1): ETGVTQSPTHLIKTRGQQVTLRCSSQSGHNTVSWYQQALGQGPQFIFQYYREEENGRGNFPPRFSGLQFPNYSSELNVNALELDDSALYLCASSLGQSSYNEQFFGPGTRLTVL.